In its sample, the clone carrying this T cell receptor beta chain was seen a few times. The sample comes from a study of shared clonotypes between healthy human individuals. The method was immunoSEQ multiplex PCR; TCRdb's version includes in-frame clones alone and lacks a portion of them. The sample shows 900,000 to 1,200,000 clones, roughly 74% of them seen only once. The germline CDR1 and CDR2 sequences are SGDLS and YYNGEE. The CDR3 has 13 amino acids. The V gene lost 0 bases and the J gene lost 9 bases, with 12 bases spanning the gap. This TCR was sampled from a young man in good health. Some clones in this sample may be carry-over from other donors' samples. Sequencing was carried out using memory CD4+ T cells from PBMCs. Subset in this sample: CD45RA-negative fraction. V and J are TRBV9 and TRBJ1-1; a weak D match, TRBD1 (5 bases). CDR3 in amino acids: CASSVGGKDKAFF. CDR3 bases: TGTGCCAGCAGCGTAGGGGGGAAGGATAAAGCTTTCTTT.